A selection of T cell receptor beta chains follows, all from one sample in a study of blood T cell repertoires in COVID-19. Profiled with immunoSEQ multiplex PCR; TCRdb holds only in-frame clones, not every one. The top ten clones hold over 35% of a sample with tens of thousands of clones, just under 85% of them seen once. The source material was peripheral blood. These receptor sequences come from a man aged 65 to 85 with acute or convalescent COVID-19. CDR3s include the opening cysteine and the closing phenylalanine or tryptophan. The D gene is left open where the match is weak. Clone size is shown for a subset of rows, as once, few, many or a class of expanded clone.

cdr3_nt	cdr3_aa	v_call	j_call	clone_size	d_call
TGTGCCAGCAGTCCACCCAGGGTTGGCTACACCTTC	CASSPPRVGYTF	TRBV28	TRBJ1-2	NA	NA
TGTGCCAGTAGTCCCCACAGGGCGGGGAACACTGAAGCTTTCTTT	CASSPHRAGNTEAFF	TRBV19	TRBJ1-1	NA	NA
TGTGCCAGTAGTATGGGGGACTCAAGCGTCTCTGGAAACACCATATATTTT	CASSMGDSSVSGNTIYF	TRBV19	TRBJ1-3	few	NA
TGTGCCAGCAGCTGGACCCAGGGATCCGAGCAGTACTTC	CASSWTQGSEQYF	TRBV7-9	TRBJ2-7	NA	NA
TGTGCCAGCATCTCGGGACAGGTGAACACCGGGGAGCTGTTTTTT	CASISGQVNTGELFF	TRBV5-5	TRBJ2-2	NA	TRBD1
TGTGCCAGCAGCTTAGCGCTAAGGAGCGAGCAGTTCTTC	CASSLALRSEQFF	TRBV7-2	TRBJ2-1	few	NA
TGTGCCAGCAGTTATAACAGGGATTATGGCTACACCTTC	CASSYNRDYGYTF	TRBV6-1	TRBJ1-2	NA	NA
TGTGCCAGCAGCCCCGCCGACGGGGGTACGCAGTATTTT	CASSPADGGTQYF	TRBV14	TRBJ2-3	NA	NA
TGTGCCAGCACGCGAAGCCGGGAGTGGGGCACAGATACGCAGTATTTT	CASTRSREWGTDTQYF	TRBV21-1	TRBJ2-3	NA	NA
TGTGCCAGCAGCCCCCTGGGACTAGCGGGAGTCAATGAGCAGTTCTTC	CASSPLGLAGVNEQFF	TRBV14	TRBJ2-1	NA	TRBD2
TGTGCCAGCAGCGTAGTTGGTCAGGGCTATGAGCAGTTCTTC	CASSVVGQGYEQFF	TRBV9	TRBJ2-1	NA	NA
TGCAGTGCTAGTCCACAGGGGCTTCTGCTTGAAGCTTTCTTT	CSASPQGLLLEAFF	TRBV20-1	TRBJ1-1	NA	TRBD1
TGCGCCAGCAGGTCGGGACAGGGGGTGGTCAATGAGCAGTTCTTC	CASRSGQGVVNEQFF	TRBV5-1	TRBJ2-1	NA	TRBD1
TGCGCCAGCAGCTCGAGCAGGGCCGACTTGGATGGCTACACCTTC	CASSSSRADLDGYTF	TRBV5-1	TRBJ1-2	NA	NA
TGCGCCAGCAGCTTGGAGAGGACAGCCACCGGGGAGCTGTTTTTT	CASSLERTATGELFF	TRBV5-1	TRBJ2-2	NA	NA
TGTGCAAGTCGCTTAGGGTCAGAGGGACAGGGTAAATATGAGCAGTTCTTC	CASRLGSEGQGKYEQFF	TRBV12-2	TRBJ2-1	once	NA
TGTGCCAGCAACCCACCCGGGTCAGGGGTGAATGGCTACACCTTC	CASNPPGSGVNGYTF	TRBV6-6	TRBJ1-2	NA	NA
TGTGCCACCAGTGACTCTAACAATGAGCAGTTCTTC	CATSDSNNEQFF	TRBV24-1	TRBJ2-1	NA	NA
TGTGCCAGCAGTCCCAGACAGGACCTAAACTATGGCTACACCTTC	CASSPRQDLNYGYTF	TRBV5-5	TRBJ1-2	NA	NA
TGTGCCACCAGGACAGGCCCGGCGGTCACAGATACGCAGTATTTT	CATRTGPAVTDTQYF	TRBV24-1	TRBJ2-3	NA	NA
TGTGCCAGTAGTGCGGCGGCCCGAAATAATTCACCCCTCCACTTT	CASSAAARNNSPLHF	TRBV19	TRBJ1-6	NA	NA
TGTGCCCGCCGGGGGGAGGGACAGGGGGAGGAAAAACTGTTTTTT	CARRGEGQGEEKLFF	TRBV28	TRBJ1-4	NA	TRBD1
TGTGCCTGGAGTCCTAGGGAGACCCAGTACTTC	CAWSPRETQYF	TRBV30	TRBJ2-5	NA	NA
TGTGCCAGCAGCCCCACGGACGGGGGGAACTATGGCTACACCTTC	CASSPTDGGNYGYTF	TRBV7-6	TRBJ1-2	NA	NA
TGCGCCAGCAGCTTGGGGACAGGGTGGTACTTC	CASSLGTGWYF	TRBV5-1	TRBJ2-7	NA	TRBD1
TGTGCCTGGAGCGTGTCGGGGGGCGCACGGACCGGGGAGCTGTTTTTT	CAWSVSGGARTGELFF	TRBV30	TRBJ2-2	NA	NA
TGTGCCAGCAGCACCGGGCCTACGGGGGCCCAGCATTTT	CASSTGPTGAQHF	TRBV9	TRBJ1-5	NA	NA
TGTGCCAGCAGCTTCGGAGGGGGCGCGGGCAATCAGCCCCAGCATTTT	CASSFGGGAGNQPQHF	TRBV7-9	TRBJ1-5	NA	TRBD1
TGTGCCAGCAGATCCGGGACTCCCTCCTACAATGAGCAGTTCTTC	CASRSGTPSYNEQFF	TRBV6-5	TRBJ2-1	few	NA
TGTGCCAGCAGCGGCGGGGAGGGGGGAGAGACCCAGTACTTC	CASSGGEGGETQYF	TRBV9	TRBJ2-5	once	NA
TGTGCCAGCAGTTTAGACAGGGTTAATTCACCCCTCCACTTT	CASSLDRVNSPLHF	TRBV27	TRBJ1-6	NA	TRBD1
TGTGCCAGCAGTCCGAGGGACAGGGGTGGCAATCAGCCCCAGCATTTT	CASSPRDRGGNQPQHF	TRBV3-1/TRBV3-2	TRBJ1-5	NA	TRBD1
TGTGCCAGCAGCCCATGGGGGCGGGAAAAACTGTTTTTT	CASSPWGREKLFF	TRBV5-4	TRBJ1-4	few	NA
TGTGCCAGCAGCTCCTTAGCGGGGGGGCCGGCAGAGACCCAGTACTTC	CASSSLAGGPAETQYF	TRBV7-3	TRBJ2-5	NA	TRBD2
TGTGCCACCAAAACAGGGGCCGAGAATTCACCCCTCCACTTT	CATKTGAENSPLHF	TRBV6-5	TRBJ1-6	NA	TRBD1
TGTGCCAGTGGCACCTCCATGAACACTGAAGCTTTCTTT	CASGTSMNTEAFF	TRBV19	TRBJ1-1	NA	NA
TGTGCCAGCAGCTTAGTCCACCAGGGCAGGGGGTATTTT	CASSLVHQGRGYF	TRBV11-2	TRBJ2-3	NA	NA